This is a list of T cell receptor beta chains from one sample in a study of CD8 T cells in ankylosing spondylitis. TCRdb called the 5' RACE reads again in MiXCR, with one record for every CDR3 protein. Seen here are about 96,000 distinct CDR3 sequences, 27% observed once, and the top ten hold approximately 59%. The sample was blood, either unsorted or a sorted T cell fraction (not recorded which). These receptors were collected from a male donor with ankylosing spondylitis or in good health (not recorded which). Each CDR3 is given with its conserved first and last residue. A D gene is named only where the DNA matches it firmly. Rows may omit the clone size; those that give it use once, few, many or a size class.

D	J	size	V	DNA	CDR3
.	TRBJ2-1	.	TRBV7-2	TGTGCCAGCAGCTCACGAAATGAGCAGTTCTTC	CASSSRNEQFF
.	TRBJ1-2	few	TRBV12-3/TRBV12-4	TGTGCCAGCAGGAGGGCCTATGGCTACACCTTC	CASRRAYGYTF
.	TRBJ2-5	.	TRBV5-1	TGCGCCAGCAGCTTGGATCAGATGGGAGAGACCCAGTACTTC	CASSLDQMGETQYF
.	TRBJ2-7	few	TRBV14	TGTGCCAGCAGCCCTCTTTTGACGGAAACCTACGAGCAGTACTTC	CASSPLLTETYEQYF
.	TRBJ2-3	.	TRBV6-2/TRBV6-3	TGTGCCAGCAGTTATAGGGGAACAGATACGCAGTATTTT	CASSYRGTDTQYF
TRBD1	TRBJ2-7	.	TRBV5-1	TGCGCCAGCAGCTTCCAGGGGGATGAGGAGTACTTC	CASSFQGDEEYF
.	TRBJ2-5	.	TRBV11-2	TGTGCCAGCAGCTTAGCCGGGGGGCAATTGGAGACCCAGTACTTC	CASSLAGGQLETQYF
.	TRBJ2-7	.	TRBV18	TGTGCCAGCTCACCAGTTGGGGACGAGCAGTACTTC	CASSPVGDEQYF
.	TRBJ1-2	.	TRBV7-8	TGTGCCAGCAGCTCAGGCGGGGAATATGGCTACACCTTC	CASSSGGEYGYTF
.	TRBJ2-3	.	TRBV20-1	TGCAGTGCTAGAGACGGGGATACGCAGTATTTT	CSARDGDTQYF
.	TRBJ2-7	.	TRBV5-1	TGCGCCAGCAGCTTGGAAATCGCCTACGAGCAGTACTTC	CASSLEIAYEQYF
TRBD2	TRBJ2-1	few	TRBV5-1	TGCGCCAGCAGCTTGGGGGAGGGACGAGGGAATGAGCAGTTCTTC	CASSLGEGRGNEQFF
.	TRBJ1-6	.	TRBV11-2	TGTGCCAGCAGCTTTCTGGGGTCACCCCTCCACTTT	CASSFLGSPLHF
TRBD1	TRBJ1-5	few	TRBV11-2	TGTGCCAGCAGCTTAGATTCCGTTGGGACAGGGGGAATGCCCCAGCATTTT	CASSLDSVGTGGMPQHF
.	TRBJ2-4	.	TRBV15	TGTGCCACCAGCAGTAGACAGAAACTAGCCAAAAACATTCAGTACTTC	CATSSRQKLAKNIQYF
.	TRBJ2-3	.	TRBV7-2	TGTGCCAGCAGCTATAGACCGTACGATACGCAGTATTTT	CASSYRPYDTQYF
TRBD1	TRBJ2-1	.	TRBV15	TGTGCCACCAGCCCAGACAGGGGTTCGTACAATGAGCAGTTCTTC	CATSPDRGSYNEQFF
.	TRBJ2-7	.	TRBV7-3	TGTGCCAGCAGCCCCGGACTCGGCTACGAGCAGTACTTC	CASSPGLGYEQYF
TRBD1	TRBJ1-1	.	TRBV12-3/TRBV12-4	TGTGCCAGCACCAGACAGGGATCTCTCACTGAAGCTTTCTTT	CASTRQGSLTEAFF
.	TRBJ1-5	few	TRBV7-2	TGTGCCAGCAGCTTAGTAGCAGGTTCTAACAATCAGCCCCAGCATTTT	CASSLVAGSNNQPQHF
.	TRBJ1-4	few	TRBV5-1	TGCGCCAGCAGCCCACTCGGGGGGGTTGAAAAACTGTTTTTT	CASSPLGGVEKLFF
.	TRBJ1-6	.	TRBV15	TGTGCCACCAGCAGAGTGGACTCACCCCTCCACTTT	CATSRVDSPLHF
.	TRBJ1-3	.	TRBV5-1	TGCGCCAGCAGCTTGGACCAGGTTTCTGGAAACACCATATATTTT	CASSLDQVSGNTIYF
.	TRBJ2-5	.	TRBV20-1	TGCAGTGCTAGAGTTGGAACAGGCCAAGAGACCCAGTACTTC	CSARVGTGQETQYF
TRBD2	TRBJ2-7	.	TRBV11-2	TGTGCCAGCAGCTTACAATCGGGCGGGACTAGCCGAATCAAAAGGGACGAGCAGTACTTC	CASSLQSGGTSRIKRDEQYF
TRBD2	TRBJ2-3	many	TRBV18	TGTGCCAGCTCAAAGCGGGGGGGCACAGATACGCAGTATTTT	CASSKRGGTDTQYF
.	TRBJ1-5	few	TRBV11-2	TGTGCCAGCAGCTTAGACCACAGGGCCCAGCATTTT	CASSLDHRAQHF
.	TRBJ2-1	few	TRBV6-5	TGTGCCAGCAGTTACTCGGTAGATTACAATGAGCAGTTCTTC	CASSYSVDYNEQFF
.	TRBJ2-2	few	TRBV7-7	TGTGCTAGCAGCTACTCGACTAGTCATGGCACCGGGGAGCTGTTTTTT	CASSYSTSHGTGELFF
TRBD1	TRBJ2-1	.	TRBV5-5	TGTGCCAGCAGCTTAACCGGGACAGGGGAATACAATGAGCAGTTCTTC	CASSLTGTGEYNEQFF
.	TRBJ2-3	few	TRBV20-1	TGCAGTGCTAGGGAGCATTCAGATACGCAGTATTTT	CSAREHSDTQYF
.	TRBJ2-3	.	TRBV5-1	TGCGCCAGCAGCTTGATATCGAGCACAGATACGCAGTATTTT	CASSLISSTDTQYF
TRBD2	TRBJ2-1	.	TRBV5-1	TGCGCCAGCAGCATAACTAGCGGGGGCTATGAGCAGTTCTTC	CASSITSGGYEQFF
TRBD2	TRBJ2-1	few	TRBV5-1	TGCGCCAGCAGCTTGGGGACTAGCGGCAACAATGAGCAGTTCTTC	CASSLGTSGNNEQFF
TRBD2	TRBJ2-5	once	TRBV5-1	TGCGCCAGCAGCGAACTAGCGGGGGGAGAGACCCAGTACTTC	CASSELAGGETQYF
.	TRBJ1-1	.	TRBV9	TGTGCCAGCAGCGTAGAGCCAGGGACTGGGGCTTTCTTT	CASSVEPGTGAFF
.	TRBJ2-3	.	TRBV12-3/TRBV12-4	TGTGCCAGCAGTTCTAGTAGCGGCGGCACAGATACGCAGTATTTT	CASSSSSGGTDTQYF
.	TRBJ2-1	.	TRBV5-6	TGTGCCAGCAGCCAAGAGCTGGATGAGCAGTTCTTC	CASSQELDEQFF
.	TRBJ1-4	few	TRBV9	TGTGCCAGCAGCCCTCGGATGGGGCAAGAAAAACTGTTTTTT	CASSPRMGQEKLFF
.	TRBJ2-7	few	TRBV12-3/TRBV12-4	TGTGCCAGCAGTTTACGGCCAGGGGACTACGAGCAGTACTTC	CASSLRPGDYEQYF
TRBD1	TRBJ2-3	few	TRBV7-8	TGTGCCAGCAGCAGAGAAGCAGGGGGAAATACGCAGTATTTT	CASSREAGGNTQYF
.	TRBJ1-2	.	TRBV12-3/TRBV12-4	TGTGCCAGCAGTTCAACAGGTCCTACGAACTATGGCTACACCTTC	CASSSTGPTNYGYTF
.	TRBJ2-2	.	TRBV12-3/TRBV12-4	TGTGCCAGCAGTTTATGGGACCACAAAGCCGGGGAGCTGTTTTTT	CASSLWDHKAGELFF
TRBD1	TRBJ2-7	many	TRBV20-1	TGCAGTGCTAGAGTACAGGGGGGCGTATTTCAGTACTTC	CSARVQGGVFQYF
.	TRBJ2-7	.	TRBV7-9	TGTGCCAGCAGCTTAGTGGACAAACTCTACGAGCAGTACTTC	CASSLVDKLYEQYF
.	TRBJ2-5	.	TRBV5-4	TGTGCCAGCAGCTTGCTGACAAACCAAGAGACCCAGTACTTC	CASSLLTNQETQYF
.	TRBJ2-3	few	TRBV9	TGTGCCAGCAGCATCGGGGCATATAGCACAGATACGCAGTATTTT	CASSIGAYSTDTQYF